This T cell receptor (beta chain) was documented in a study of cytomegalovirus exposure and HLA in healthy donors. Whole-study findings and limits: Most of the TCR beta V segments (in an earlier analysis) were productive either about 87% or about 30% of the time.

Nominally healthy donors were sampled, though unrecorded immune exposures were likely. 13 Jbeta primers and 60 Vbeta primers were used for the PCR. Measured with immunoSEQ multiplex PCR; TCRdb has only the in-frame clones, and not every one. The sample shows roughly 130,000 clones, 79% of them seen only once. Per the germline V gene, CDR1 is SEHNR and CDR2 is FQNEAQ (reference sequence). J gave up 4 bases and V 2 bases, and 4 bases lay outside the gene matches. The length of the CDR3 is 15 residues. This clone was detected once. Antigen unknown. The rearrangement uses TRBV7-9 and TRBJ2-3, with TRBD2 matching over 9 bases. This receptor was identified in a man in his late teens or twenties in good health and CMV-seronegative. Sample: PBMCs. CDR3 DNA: TGTGCCAGCAGCTTATTAGCGGGAGCGGCAGATACGCAGTATTTT. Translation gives CASSLLAGAADTQYF.